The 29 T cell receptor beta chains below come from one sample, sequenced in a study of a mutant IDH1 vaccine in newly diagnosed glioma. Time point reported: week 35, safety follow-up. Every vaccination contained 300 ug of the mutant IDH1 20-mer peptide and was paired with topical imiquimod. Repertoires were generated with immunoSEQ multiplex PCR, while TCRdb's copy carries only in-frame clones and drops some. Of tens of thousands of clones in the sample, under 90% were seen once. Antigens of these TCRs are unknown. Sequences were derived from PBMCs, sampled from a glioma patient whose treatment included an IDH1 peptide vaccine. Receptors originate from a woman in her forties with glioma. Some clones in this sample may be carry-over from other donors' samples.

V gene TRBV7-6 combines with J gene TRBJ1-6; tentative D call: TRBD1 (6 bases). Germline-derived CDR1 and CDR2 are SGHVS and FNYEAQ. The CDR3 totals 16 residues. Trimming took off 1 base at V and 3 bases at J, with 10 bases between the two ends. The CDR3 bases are TGTGCCAGCAGCTTAGGGACAGAGGGCTATAATTCACCCCTCCACTTT. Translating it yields CASSLGTEGYNSPLHF.

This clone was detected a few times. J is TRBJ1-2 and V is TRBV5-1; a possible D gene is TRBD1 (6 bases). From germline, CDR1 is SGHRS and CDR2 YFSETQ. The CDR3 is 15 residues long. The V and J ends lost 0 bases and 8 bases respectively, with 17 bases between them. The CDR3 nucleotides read TGCGCCAGCAGCTTGGGTCAGGTACAGGGAGGCGGCTACACCTTC. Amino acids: CASSLGQVQGGGYTF.

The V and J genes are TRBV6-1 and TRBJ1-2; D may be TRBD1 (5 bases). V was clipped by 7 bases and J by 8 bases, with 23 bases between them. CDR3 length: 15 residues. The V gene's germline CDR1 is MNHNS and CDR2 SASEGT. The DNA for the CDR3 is TGTGCCAGCATGGTCAGCCGAGGGGCCCCTGGGGGCTACACCTTC. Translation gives CASMVSRGAPGGYTF.

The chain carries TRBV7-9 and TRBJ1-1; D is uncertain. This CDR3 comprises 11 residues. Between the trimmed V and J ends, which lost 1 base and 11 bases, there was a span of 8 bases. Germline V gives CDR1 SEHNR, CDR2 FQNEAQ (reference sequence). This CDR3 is CASSLGGGAFF. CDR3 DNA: TGTGCCAGCAGCTTAGGAGGAGGGGCTTTCTTT.

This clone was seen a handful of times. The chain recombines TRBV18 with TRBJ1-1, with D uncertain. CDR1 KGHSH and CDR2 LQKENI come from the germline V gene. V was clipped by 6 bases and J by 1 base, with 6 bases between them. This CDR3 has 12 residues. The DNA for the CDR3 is TGTGCCAGCTCGCTCGGGAACACTGAAGCTTTCTTT. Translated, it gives CASSLGNTEAFF.

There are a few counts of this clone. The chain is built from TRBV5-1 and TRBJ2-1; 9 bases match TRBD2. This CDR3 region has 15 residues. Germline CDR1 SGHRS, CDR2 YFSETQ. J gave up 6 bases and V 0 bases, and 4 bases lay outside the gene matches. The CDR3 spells CASSLGTLAGNEQFF. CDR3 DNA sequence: TGCGCCAGCAGCTTGGGGACACTAGCGGGCAATGAGCAGTTCTTC.

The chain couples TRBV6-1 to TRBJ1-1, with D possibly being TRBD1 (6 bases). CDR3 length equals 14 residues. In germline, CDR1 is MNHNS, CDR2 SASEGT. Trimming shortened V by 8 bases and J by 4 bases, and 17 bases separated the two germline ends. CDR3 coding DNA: TGTGCCAGCCTCCACAGGGATCCGAGCACTGAAGCTTTCTTT. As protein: CASLHRDPSTEAFF.

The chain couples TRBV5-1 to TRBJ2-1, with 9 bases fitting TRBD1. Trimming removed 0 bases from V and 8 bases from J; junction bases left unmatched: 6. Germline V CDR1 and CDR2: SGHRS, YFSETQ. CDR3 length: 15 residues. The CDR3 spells CASSLDGTGSDEQFF. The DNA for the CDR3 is TGCGCCAGCAGCTTGGATGGGACAGGGTCGGATGAGCAGTTCTTC.

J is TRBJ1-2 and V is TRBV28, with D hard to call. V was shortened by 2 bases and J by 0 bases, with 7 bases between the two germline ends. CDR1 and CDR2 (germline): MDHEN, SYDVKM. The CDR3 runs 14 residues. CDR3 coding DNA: TGTGCCAGCAGTTTAGCCAGCTCTAACTATGGCTACACCTTC. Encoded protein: CASSLASSNYGYTF.

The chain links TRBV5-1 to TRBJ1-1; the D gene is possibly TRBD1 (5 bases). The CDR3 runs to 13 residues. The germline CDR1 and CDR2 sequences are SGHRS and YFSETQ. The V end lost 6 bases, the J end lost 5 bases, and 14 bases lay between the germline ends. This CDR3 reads CASMVSGGTEAFF. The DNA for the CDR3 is TGCGCCAGCATGGTCTCCGGGGGGACTGAAGCTTTCTTT.

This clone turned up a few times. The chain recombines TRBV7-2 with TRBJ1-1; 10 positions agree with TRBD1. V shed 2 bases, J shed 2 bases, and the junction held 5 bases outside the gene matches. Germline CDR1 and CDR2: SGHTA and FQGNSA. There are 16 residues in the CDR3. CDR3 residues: CASSLWGQGTNTEAFF. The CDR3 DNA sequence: TGTGCCAGCAGCTTATGGGGACAGGGGACAAACACTGAAGCTTTCTTT.

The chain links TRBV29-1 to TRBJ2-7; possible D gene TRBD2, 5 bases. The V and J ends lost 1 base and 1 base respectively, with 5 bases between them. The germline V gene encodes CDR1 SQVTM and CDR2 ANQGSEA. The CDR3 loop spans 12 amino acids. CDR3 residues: CSVEGTSYEQYF. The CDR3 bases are TGCAGCGTTGAAGGGACTTCCTACGAGCAGTACTTC.

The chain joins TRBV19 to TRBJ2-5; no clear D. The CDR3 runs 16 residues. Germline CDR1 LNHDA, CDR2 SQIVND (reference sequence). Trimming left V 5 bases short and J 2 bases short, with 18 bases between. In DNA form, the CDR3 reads TGTGCCAGTAGTCTCTCACCTGACACATATCAAGAGACCCAGTACTTC. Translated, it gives CASSLSPDTYQETQYF.

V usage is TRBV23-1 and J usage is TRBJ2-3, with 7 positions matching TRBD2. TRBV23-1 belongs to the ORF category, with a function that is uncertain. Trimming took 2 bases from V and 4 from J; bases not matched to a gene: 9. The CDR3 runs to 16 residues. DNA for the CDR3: TGCGCCAGCAGTCAAATCCTCGGGGGGAGGGCAGATACGCAGTATTTT. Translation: CASSQILGGRADTQYF.

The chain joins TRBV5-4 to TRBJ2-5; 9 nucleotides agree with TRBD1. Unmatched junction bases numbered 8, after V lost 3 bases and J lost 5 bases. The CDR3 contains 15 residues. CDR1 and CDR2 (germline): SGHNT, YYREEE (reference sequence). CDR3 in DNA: TGTGCCAGCAGCTACCTGACAGGGGGTTCGGAGACCCAGTACTTC. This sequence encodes CASSYLTGGSETQYF.

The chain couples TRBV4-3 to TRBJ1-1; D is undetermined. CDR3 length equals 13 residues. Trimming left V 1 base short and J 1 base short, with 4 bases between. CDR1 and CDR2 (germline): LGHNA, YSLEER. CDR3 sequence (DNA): TGCGCCAGCAGCCAAGTCAAGAACACTGAAGCTTTCTTT. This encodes CASSQVKNTEAFF.

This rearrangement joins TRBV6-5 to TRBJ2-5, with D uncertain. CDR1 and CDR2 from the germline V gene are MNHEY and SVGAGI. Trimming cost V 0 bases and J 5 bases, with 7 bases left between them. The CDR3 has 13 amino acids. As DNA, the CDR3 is TGTGCCAGCAGTTACTCGAAGAAGGAGACCCAGTACTTC. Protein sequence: CASSYSKKETQYF.

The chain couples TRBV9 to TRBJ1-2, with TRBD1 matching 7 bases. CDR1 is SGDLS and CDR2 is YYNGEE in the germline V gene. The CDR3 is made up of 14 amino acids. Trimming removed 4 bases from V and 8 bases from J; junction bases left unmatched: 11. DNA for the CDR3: TGTGCCAGCAGCCCCAGACAGGGCATTGGGGGCTACACCTTC. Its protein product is CASSPRQGIGGYTF.

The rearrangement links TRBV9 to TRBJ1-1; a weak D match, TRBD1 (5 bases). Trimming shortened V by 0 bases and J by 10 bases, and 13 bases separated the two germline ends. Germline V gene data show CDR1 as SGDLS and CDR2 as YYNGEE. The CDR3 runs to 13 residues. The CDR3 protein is CASSVGTLGGAFF. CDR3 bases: TGTGCCAGCAGCGTAGGGACCCTTGGGGGAGCTTTCTTT.

The CDR3 bases are TGTGCCAGCAGTTTTCGGGTCGACTCCACAGATACGCAGTATTTT. This codes for CASSFRVDSTDTQYF. The genes are TRBV6-5 and TRBJ2-3; D gene uncertain. Trimming shortened V by 4 bases and J by 2 bases, and 13 bases separated the two germline ends. Per germline, CDR1 MNHEY and CDR2 SVGAGI. The CDR3 extends over 15 amino acids.

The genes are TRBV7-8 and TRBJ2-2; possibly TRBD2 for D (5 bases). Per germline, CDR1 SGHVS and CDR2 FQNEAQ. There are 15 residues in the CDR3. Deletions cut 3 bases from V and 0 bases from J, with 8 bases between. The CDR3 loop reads CASSLRDSNTGELFF. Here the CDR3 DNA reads TGTGCCAGCAGCTTGAGGGATTCGAACACCGGGGAGCTGTTTTTT.

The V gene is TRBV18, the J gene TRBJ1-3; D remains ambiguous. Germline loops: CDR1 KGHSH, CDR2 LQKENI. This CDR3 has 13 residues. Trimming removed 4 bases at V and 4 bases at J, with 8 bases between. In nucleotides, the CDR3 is TGTGCCAGCTCACTCGACTCGGGAAACACCATATATTTT. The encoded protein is CASSLDSGNTIYF.

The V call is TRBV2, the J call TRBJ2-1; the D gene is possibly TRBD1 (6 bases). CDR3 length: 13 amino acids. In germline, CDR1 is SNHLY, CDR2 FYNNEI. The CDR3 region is CADRQGINNEQFF. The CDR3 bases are TGTGCAGACCGGCAGGGGATCAACAATGAGCAGTTCTTC.

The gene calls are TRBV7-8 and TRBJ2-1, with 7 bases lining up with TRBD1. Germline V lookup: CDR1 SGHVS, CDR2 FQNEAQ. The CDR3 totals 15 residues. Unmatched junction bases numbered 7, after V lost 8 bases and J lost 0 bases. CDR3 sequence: CASGTTGSSYNEQFF. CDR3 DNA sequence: TGTGCCAGCGGTACGACAGGGAGCTCCTACAATGAGCAGTTCTTC.

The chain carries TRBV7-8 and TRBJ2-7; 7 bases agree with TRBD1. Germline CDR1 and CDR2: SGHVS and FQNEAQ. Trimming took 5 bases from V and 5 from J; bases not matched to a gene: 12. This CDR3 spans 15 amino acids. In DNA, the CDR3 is TGTGCCAGCAGCCTCGGGACAGCGGCGCTGGACGAGCAGTACTTC. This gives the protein CASSLGTAALDEQYF. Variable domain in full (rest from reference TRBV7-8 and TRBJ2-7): GAGVSQSPRYKVAKRGQDVALRCDPISGHVSLFWYQQALGQGPEFLTYFQNEAQLDKSGLPSDRFFAERPEGSVSTLKIQRTQQEDSAVYLCASSLGTAALDEQYFGPGTRLTVT.

This chain's CDR3 is CASSQDTGQGAGANVLTF. CDR3 DNA: TGTGCCAGCAGCCAAGATACAGGACAGGGTGCTGGGGCCAACGTCCTGACTTTC. J is TRBJ2-6 and V is TRBV4-2; 8 bases match TRBD1. The CDR3 is 18 amino acids. V shed 0 bases, J shed 2 bases, and the junction held 6 bases outside the gene matches. Looked up from germline, CDR1 is LGHNA and CDR2 is YNFKEQ.

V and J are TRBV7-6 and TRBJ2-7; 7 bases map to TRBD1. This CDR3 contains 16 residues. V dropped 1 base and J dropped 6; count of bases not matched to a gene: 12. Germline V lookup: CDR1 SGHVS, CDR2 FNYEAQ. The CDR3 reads CASSLGVGQGEREQYF. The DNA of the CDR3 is TGTGCCAGCAGCTTAGGTGTAGGGCAGGGGGAGCGCGAGCAGTACTTC.

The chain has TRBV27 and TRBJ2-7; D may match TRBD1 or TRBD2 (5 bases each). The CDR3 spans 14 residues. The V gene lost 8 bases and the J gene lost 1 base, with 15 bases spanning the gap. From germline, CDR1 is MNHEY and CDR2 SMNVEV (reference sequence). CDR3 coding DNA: TGTGCCAGCGGCCCGATGGGGGTATCCTACGAGCAGTACTTC. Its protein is CASGPMGVSYEQYF.

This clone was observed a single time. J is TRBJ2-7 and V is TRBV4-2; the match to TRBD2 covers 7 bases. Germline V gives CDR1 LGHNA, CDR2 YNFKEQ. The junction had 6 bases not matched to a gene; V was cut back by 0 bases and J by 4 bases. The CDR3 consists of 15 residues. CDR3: CASSQETGGSYEQYF. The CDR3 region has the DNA TGTGCCAGCAGCCAAGAAACGGGAGGATCTTACGAGCAGTACTTC.